This is a list of T cell receptor beta chains from one sample in a study of identical twins. TCRdb passed the 5' RACE reads through MiXCR, listing each CDR3 protein once. The repertoire holds around 960,000 distinct CDR3 sequences, with 10% to 15% as singletons. The sample was also linked to a second study, of yellow fever vaccine responses in identical twins.

Material for sequencing was PBMCs. These TCRs come from a woman younger than 35 in good health. The CDR3 runs from the conserved cysteine through the conserved F or W. D genes are given only for firm matches. Where a row states a size, it is once, few, many or the class of an expanded clone; other rows omit it.

j_call clone_size v_call d_call cdr3_aa cdr3_nt
TRBJ2-7 few TRBV6-1 NA CASSRQSPSYEQYF TGTGCCAGCTCCCGACAGTCCCCTTCCTACGAGCAGTACTTC
TRBJ2-7 few TRBV7-9 NA CASSFGTGGGNEQYF TGTGCCAGCAGCTTCGGTACGGGAGGGGGCAACGAGCAGTACTTC
TRBJ2-3 NA TRBV10-1 NA CASSEEDIVADTQYF TGCGCCAGCAGTGAGGAAGACATAGTGGCAGATACGCAGTATTTT
TRBJ2-5 few TRBV20-1 NA CSARDLVIGWQETQYF TGCAGTGCTAGAGATCTAGTGATCGGGTGGCAAGAGACCCAGTACTTC
TRBJ2-6 NA TRBV11-2 NA CASSLLGGRGVSGANVLTF TGTGCCAGCAGCTTATTGGGAGGCAGGGGGGTCTCTGGGGCCAACGTCCTGACTTTC
TRBJ2-1 many TRBV15 NA CATSIDGLSYNEQFF TGTGCCACCAGCATTGACGGCCTCTCCTACAATGAGCAGTTCTTC
TRBJ1-1 NA TRBV20-1 NA CSASAGSNTEAFF TGCAGTGCTAGTGCCGGATCGAACACTGAAGCTTTCTTT
TRBJ1-2 many TRBV5-1 NA CASSLDGAGTTAAVANYGYTF TGCGCCAGCAGCTTGGACGGGGCCGGGACAACCGCAGCCGTCGCTAACTATGGCTACACCTTC
TRBJ2-5 few TRBV15 NA CATSSLAAFDSETQYF TGTGCCACCAGCAGTTTAGCCGCTTTCGATTCGGAGACCCAGTACTTC
TRBJ2-5 NA TRBV6-5 NA CASSLQGLARETQYF TGTGCCAGCAGTTTACAGGGCTTAGCGCGGGAGACCCAGTACTTC
TRBJ2-7 NA TRBV28 NA CASSLPHLSYEQYF TGTGCCAGCAGCTTACCCCACCTTTCCTACGAGCAGTACTTC
TRBJ2-1 NA TRBV12-3/TRBV12-4 TRBD2 CASTSSGKHNEQFF TGTGCCAGCACCTCTAGCGGGAAACACAATGAGCAGTTCTTC
TRBJ1-3 NA TRBV5-1 TRBD1 CASSLGQVENTIYF TGCGCCAGCAGCCTGGGACAGGTGGAGAACACCATATATTTT
TRBJ2-3 NA TRBV4-1 NA CASRNLGGGSLDTQYF TGCGCCAGCAGGAACCTAGGGGGGGGGAGCCTGGATACGCAGTATTTT
TRBJ2-1 NA TRBV12-3/TRBV12-4 TRBD1 CASCLAGWGTGDSYNEQFF TGTGCCAGCTGTTTAGCGGGGTGGGGGACAGGGGACTCCTACAATGAGCAGTTCTTC
TRBJ2-1 few TRBV11-2 NA CASSLGVTATAYNEQFF TGTGCCAGCAGCTTAGGTGTGACTGCGACCGCTTACAATGAGCAGTTCTTC
TRBJ2-5 NA TRBV9 NA CASSVGDSGDLRETQYF TGTGCCAGCAGCGTAGGAGATAGCGGAGACCTGCGAGAGACCCAGTACTTC
TRBJ2-5 few TRBV12-3/TRBV12-4 NA CASSLAQLVETQYF TGTGCCAGCAGTTTAGCCCAGCTCGTGGAGACCCAGTACTTC
TRBJ2-7 NA TRBV7-6 TRBD2 CASSSWGSGSTSSYEQYF TGTGCCAGCAGCTCCTGGGGTAGCGGGTCGACAAGCTCCTACGAGCAGTACTTC
TRBJ2-1 many TRBV28 TRBD2 CASTRTSKRNEQFF TGTGCCAGCACTCGGACTAGCAAGCGCAATGAGCAGTTCTTC
TRBJ2-2 many TRBV20-1 TRBD2 CSATTNLAGGPLVMGELFF TGCAGTGCCACCACCAATCTAGCGGGAGGGCCTTTGGTAATGGGGGAGCTGTTTTTT
TRBJ2-7 NA TRBV11-2 TRBD2 CASSLGTSGMSYEQYF TGTGCCAGCAGCTTGGGGACTAGCGGGATGTCCTACGAGCAGTACTTC
TRBJ2-2 few TRBV29-1 TRBD2 CSVPRASGGASGELFF TGCAGCGTCCCAAGGGCAAGCGGGGGGGCCTCCGGGGAGCTGTTTTTT
TRBJ2-2 many TRBV12-3/TRBV12-4 NA CASSFYTGELFF TGTGCCAGCAGTTTTTACACCGGGGAGCTGTTTTTT
TRBJ2-1 NA TRBV20-1 TRBD1 CSANPGGNEQFF TGCAGTGCTAACCCAGGGGGCAATGAGCAGTTCTTC
TRBJ2-1 many TRBV12-3/TRBV12-4 TRBD1 CASSLGQGRNNEQFF TGTGCCAGCAGTCTCGGACAGGGGAGAAACAATGAGCAGTTCTTC
TRBJ2-5 NA TRBV20-1 TRBD2 CSASDRVAGDGETQYF TGCAGTGCTAGTGACCGTGTAGCGGGAGATGGAGAGACCCAGTACTTC
TRBJ2-5 few TRBV7-9 NA CASSPLGVGGAETQYF TGTGCCAGCAGCCCACTAGGGGTTGGCGGCGCGGAGACCCAGTACTTC
TRBJ2-3 NA TRBV20-1 TRBD2 CSATIREGTDTQYF TGCAGTGCTACTATCCGGGAGGGCACAGATACGCAGTATTTT
TRBJ2-7 many TRBV12-3/TRBV12-4 NA CASSLGGYHYEQYF TGTGCCAGCAGTTTGGGCGGGTACCACTACGAGCAGTACTTC
TRBJ2-2 NA TRBV2 NA CASSETGNGELFF TGTGCCAGCAGTGAAACAGGGAACGGGGAGCTGTTTTTT
TRBJ1-6 NA TRBV16 NA CASSQPGAGNSPLHF TGTGCCAGCAGCCAACCAGGGGCAGGGAATTCACCCCTCCACTTT
TRBJ2-5 few TRBV5-6 NA CASSSVMSRTQYF TGTGCCAGCAGCTCGGTTATGTCAAGGACCCAGTACTTC
TRBJ2-3 few TRBV29-1 TRBD2 CSVEGLADTQYF TGCAGCGTTGAGGGACTAGCGGATACGCAGTATTTT
TRBJ2-7 NA TRBV28 TRBD2 CASSASGTTYEQYF TGTGCCAGCAGTGCTAGCGGGACGACCTACGAGCAGTACTTC
TRBJ2-4 many TRBV10-3 NA CAISGGNIQYF TGTGCCATCTCCGGAGGAAACATTCAGTACTTC